The source of this T cell receptor beta chain is a study of cytomegalovirus exposure and HLA in healthy donors. Study findings and constraints: Analysis performed later found roughly 17,000 TCR beta sequences associated with HLA alleles at 0.05 false discovery rate. Reports described diagnosis of cytomegalovirus status by the classifier as highly specific and sensitive.

Remarks on this clone: Its antigen remains unknown.

V lost 6 bases to trimming and J lost 5 bases, with 22 bases between them. From germline, CDR1 is ENHRY and CDR2 SYGVKD. This CDR3 is built from 17 residues. Use of 60 Vbeta and 13 Jbeta primers characterized the PCR. Generated by immunoSEQ multiplex PCR, the TCRdb table keeps only in-frame clones and is missing some. The table counts approximately 47,000 clones; around a sixth lies in the top ten. The origin of this receptor is a male donor in good health and CMV-seronegative. What was sequenced was PBMCs. This rearrangement joins TRBV10-3 to TRBJ2-2, with D maybe TRBD1 (6 bases). CDR3 coding DNA: TGTGCCATCAGAAGTATGGGGGCCCAATTTGGGACCGGGGAGCTGTTTTTT. Residues: CAIRSMGAQFGTGELFF.